Below are 30 T cell receptor beta chains sequenced from a single sample in a study of T cell changes during pregnancy in multiple sclerosis. Clones were read by immunoSEQ multiplex PCR, and TCRdb kept only the in-frame ones, dropping some. Among about 77,000 clones listed, more than 85% were seen once. The sequences come from peripheral blood, collected after pregnancy. The receptor set was obtained from a female donor in good health, enrolled as a control in a pregnancy study.

V is TRBV6-1 and J is TRBJ1-4, with TRBD1 matching 7 bases. Germline V gives CDR1 MNHNS, CDR2 SASEGT. The CDR3 spans 16 residues. V shed 3 bases, J shed 5 bases, and the junction held 9 bases outside the gene matches. CDR3 nucleotide sequence: TGTGCCAGCAGTGATCACAGGGGAGGACGAAATGAAAAACTGTTTTTT. This sequence encodes CASSDHRGGRNEKLFF.

J is TRBJ2-3 and V is TRBV30, with 7 bases lining up with TRBD1. The CDR3 contains 12 residues. CDR1 and CDR2 (germline): GTSNPN, SVGIG (reference sequence). Trimming cost V 3 bases and J 5 bases; bases outside gene matches: 2. The chain's CDR3 is CAWSHRGDTQYF. CDR3 sequence (DNA): TGTGCCTGGAGCCACAGGGGAGATACGCAGTATTTT.

V and J are TRBV15 and TRBJ1-5, with 7 bases that match TRBD1. J lost 3 bases, V lost 6 bases, and 5 bases had no gene match. The V gene's germline CDR1 is LNHNV and CDR2 YYDKDF (reference sequence). The CDR3 has 14 amino acids. This CDR3 is CATRADRDNQPQHF. The CDR3 DNA reads TGTGCCACCAGAGCAGACAGGGACAATCAGCCCCAGCATTTT.

This chain connects TRBV19 to TRBJ1-5, with TRBD1 identical over 8 bases. Germline assignment: CDR1 LNHDA and CDR2 SQIVND (reference sequence). The CDR3 is 16 residues long. The V and J ends lost 4 bases and 7 bases, in that order; junction bases with no gene match: 12. The CDR3 sequence: CASSKYAGGKVQPQHF. The DNA of the CDR3 is TGTGCCAGTAGTAAATATGCAGGGGGCAAGGTACAGCCCCAGCATTTT.

The rearrangement joins TRBV15 to TRBJ2-3; 7 nucleotides agree with TRBD1. The CDR3 consists of 14 residues. Germline V gene data show CDR1 as LNHNV and CDR2 as YYDKDF (reference sequence). V was pared by 3 bases and J by 3 bases, with 3 bases of the junction left unmatched. In DNA, the CDR3 is TGTGCCACCAGCAGGACAGGGAAAACAGATACGCAGTATTTT. Residues: CATSRTGKTDTQYF.

The chain is built from TRBV7-2 and TRBJ2-7; D unclear. Trimming removed 2 bases from V and 3 bases from J, with 11 bases in between. Germline-derived CDR1 and CDR2 are SGHTA and FQGNSA. The CDR3 is 14 amino acids. In nucleotides, the CDR3 is TGTGCCAGCAGCTTACTGGGCCGACACTACGAGCAGTACTTC. It specifies CASSLLGRHYEQYF. Using reference TRBV7-2 and TRBJ2-7 for the parts outside the CDR3, the full variable domain is GAGVSQSPSNKVTEKGKDVELRCDPISGHTALYWYRQSLGQGLEFLIYFQGNSAPDKSGLPSDRFSAERTGGSVSTLTIQRTQQEDSAVYLCASSLLGRHYEQYFGPGTRLTVT.

The V gene is TRBV30, the J gene TRBJ2-7; no clear D gene. V was trimmed by 3 bases and J by 5 bases, leaving 17 bases between them. CDR1 GTSNPN and CDR2 SVGIG come from the germline V gene (reference sequence). CDR3 length equals 14 residues. CDR3 in DNA: TGTGCCTGGAGGCCCGGGTGGGTTTCGGACGAGCAGTACTTC. This gives the protein CAWRPGWVSDEQYF.

This chain joins TRBV6-1 and TRBJ1-1; D possibly corresponds to TRBD1 (5 bases). CDR1 and CDR2 (germline): MNHNS, SASEGT. The CDR3 covers 13 residues. V lost 8 bases and J lost 3, with 13 bases in between. The CDR3 DNA reads TGTGCCAGCCCAGGGCATGGGTACACTGAAGCTTTCTTT. Translated, it gives CASPGHGYTEAFF.

The chain links TRBV6-6 to TRBJ2-3; perhaps TRBD2 as D (5 bases). This CDR3 has 16 residues. V lost 4 bases and J lost 6, with 20 bases in between. Germline V gene sequence: CDR1 MNHNY, CDR2 SVGAGI (reference sequence). This CDR3 is CASSFDGPNSGDTQYF. In DNA, the CDR3 is TGTGCCAGCAGTTTCGACGGGCCCAACTCGGGGGATACGCAGTATTTT.

V usage is TRBV30 and J usage is TRBJ1-3; D unresolved. The CDR3 has 13 residues. Trimming took 0 bases from V and 3 from J, leaving 6 bases between them. In germline, CDR1 is GTSNPN, CDR2 SVGIG (reference sequence). Here the CDR3 DNA reads TGTGCCTGGAGTGTAGCAGGTGGAAACACCATATATTTT. It specifies CAWSVAGGNTIYF.

The gene calls are TRBV19 and TRBJ1-1, with a tentative D call TRBD1 (6 bases). Germline V CDR1 and CDR2: LNHDA, SQIVND (reference sequence). The CDR3 loop spans 13 amino acids. V lost 5 bases, J lost 5 bases, and 12 bases lay in between. The CDR3 region is CASSPNRDTEAFF. The CDR3 region has the DNA TGTGCCAGTAGTCCTAACAGGGATACTGAAGCTTTCTTT.

This clone showed up just once. This chain joins TRBV19 and TRBJ2-7; TRBD2 matches at 12 bases. Germline CDR1 LNHDA, CDR2 SQIVND (reference sequence). V dropped 4 bases and J dropped 5; count of bases not matched to a gene: 3. The CDR3 has 14 amino acids. DNA for the CDR3: TGTGCCAGTAGTAGGACTAGCGGGATAGACGAGCAGTACTTC. This translates into CASSRTSGIDEQYF. The complete variable domain, with remaining parts taken from reference TRBV19 and TRBJ2-7, reads DGGITQSPKYLFRKEGQNVTLSCEQNLNHDAMYWYRQDPGQGLRLIYYSQIVNDFQKGDIAEGYSVSREKKESFPLTVTSAQKNPTAFYLCASSRTSGIDEQYFGPGTRLTVT.

The V and J genes are TRBV16 and TRBJ1-5; 11 nucleotides agree with TRBD1. With V trimmed by 2 bases and J by 2 bases, 8 bases remained unmatched. CDR3 length: 18 residues. Germline values: CDR1 KGHSY, CDR2 FQNENV. The CDR3 protein is CASSQRTGGRRGNQPQHF. As DNA, the CDR3 is TGTGCCAGCAGCCAACGGACAGGGGGCCGCCGGGGCAATCAGCCCCAGCATTTT.

This chain uses TRBV2 with TRBJ2-7, with TRBD1 as a possible D gene (5 bases). Trimming shortened V by 1 base and J by 6 bases, and 13 bases separated the two germline ends. CDR3 length: 14 amino acids. Germline CDR1 is SNHLY and CDR2 is FYNNEI. The DNA of the CDR3 is TGTGCCAGCAGTGAAGACCGGACAAGGGGCGAGCAGTACTTC. Protein product: CASSEDRTRGEQYF.

V gene TRBV29-1 combines with J gene TRBJ1-1; no reliable D call. Trimming stripped 7 bases from V and 0 bases from J, with 9 bases between. Germline loops: CDR1 SQVTM, CDR2 ANQGSEA. The CDR3 spans 12 residues. CDR3 in amino acids: CSATIMNTEAFF. CDR3 bases: TGCAGCGCGACAATAATGAACACTGAAGCTTTCTTT.

J is TRBJ1-2 and V is TRBV27, with TRBD1 matching over 7 bases. V lost 5 bases, J lost 5 bases, and 14 bases stayed unmatched. This CDR3 comprises 16 residues. Germline lookup yields CDR1 MNHEY and CDR2 SMNVEV (reference sequence). The CDR3 DNA follows: TGTGCCAGCAGTCCAAGGCCGGCAGGGGGGCCTTATGGCTACACCTTC. Encoded protein: CASSPRPAGGPYGYTF.

The chain links TRBV6-1 to TRBJ2-7; TRBD2 matches 12 bases. CDR1 is MNHNS and CDR2 is SASEGT in the germline V gene. With 2 bases clipped from V and 5 bases from J, the junction kept 7 bases outside the gene matches. There are 16 residues in the CDR3. CDR3 in DNA: TGTGCCAGCAGTGAATTGTTGACTAGCGGGAGCCACGAGCAGTACTTC. This gives the protein CASSELLTSGSHEQYF.

The rearrangement joins TRBV6-1 to TRBJ2-7; 12 bases are a match to TRBD2. This CDR3 comprises 15 residues. V was pared by 1 base and J by 6 bases, with 4 bases of the junction left unmatched. Germline V CDR1 and CDR2: MNHNS, SASEGT. This CDR3 is CASSEGLAGASEQYF. DNA of the CDR3: TGTGCCAGCAGTGAAGGACTAGCGGGGGCTTCCGAGCAGTACTTC.

The chain links TRBV5-6 to TRBJ2-3, with 10 nucleotides matching TRBD2. V gave up 3 bases and J gave up 2 bases; unmatched junction bases: 12. The CDR3 extends over 18 amino acids. Germline values: CDR1 SGHDT, CDR2 YYEEEE. The chain's CDR3 is CASSSLAGLSNPTDTQYF. In DNA form, the CDR3 reads TGTGCCAGCAGCTCACTAGCGGGGCTATCCAACCCCACAGATACGCAGTATTTT. Using reference TRBV5-6 and TRBJ2-3 for the parts outside the CDR3, the full variable domain is DAGVTQSPTHLIKTRGQQVTLRCSPKSGHDTVSWYQQALGQGPQFIFQYYEEEERQRGNFPDRFSGHQFPNYSSELNVNALLLGDSALYLCASSSLAGLSNPTDTQYFGPGTRLTVL.

CDR3 region: CAGLTGRNTEAFF. DNA for the CDR3: TGTGCCGGTTTGACAGGCAGGAACACTGAAGCTTTCTTT. This chain connects TRBV30 to TRBJ1-1; TRBD1 might be the D (6 bases). CDR1 is GTSNPN and CDR2 is SVGIG in the germline V gene (reference sequence). This CDR3 is built from 13 residues. V gave up 8 bases and J gave up 1 base, with 14 bases separating them. Combining the CDR3 with reference TRBV30 and TRBJ1-1 gives the whole variable domain SQTIHQWPATLVQPVGSPLSLECTVEGTSNPNLYWYRQAAGRGLQLLFYSVGIGQISSEVPQNLSASRPQDRQFILSSKKLLLSDSGFYLCAGLTGRNTEAFFGQGTRLTVV.

The chain couples TRBV9 to TRBJ2-1, with 9 bases identical to TRBD2. Trimming removed 0 bases from V and 10 bases from J; junction bases left unmatched: 8. The CDR3 is 15 amino acids. Per the germline V gene, CDR1 is SGDLS and CDR2 is YYNGEE. The CDR3 DNA reads TGTGCCAGCAGCGTAGGGGCGGGAGGGGTGGGCGAGCAGTTCTTC. Residues: CASSVGAGGVGEQFF.

This CDR3 is CASSRNGETQYF. The CDR3 DNA reads TGTGCCAGCAGCCGTAACGGGGAGACCCAGTACTTC. The chain recombines TRBV6-6 with TRBJ2-5, with D uncertain. V lost 6 bases and J lost 5, with 10 bases in between. This CDR3 is built from 12 residues. Germline CDR1 is MNHNY and CDR2 is SVGAGI (reference sequence).

The rearrangement joins TRBV7-2 to TRBJ2-7; 8 bases align to TRBD1. This CDR3 region has 14 residues. V dropped 1 base and J dropped 6; count of bases not matched to a gene: 5. CDR1 SGHTA and CDR2 FQGNSA come from the germline V gene. CDR3 loop: CASSLGQGSGEQYF. The CDR3 region has the DNA TGTGCCAGCAGCTTAGGACAGGGGAGCGGCGAGCAGTACTTC.

The V and J genes are TRBV7-3 and TRBJ2-1; D possibly corresponds to TRBD2 (5 bases). The germline V gene has CDR1 SGHTA and CDR2 FQGTGA. The CDR3 is 15 amino acids. The V end was cut by 2 bases, the J end by 8 bases, with 16 bases between. DNA of the CDR3: TGTGCCAGCAGCTTATTAGGACCGCACGGGGATGAGCAGTTCTTC. Residues: CASSLLGPHGDEQFF. Full variable domain (outside the CDR3, taken from reference TRBV7-3 and TRBJ2-1): GAGVSQTPSNKVTEKGKYVELRCDPISGHTALYWYRQSLGQGPEFLIYFQGTGAADDSGLPNDRFFAVRPEGSVSTLKIQRTERGDSAVYLCASSLLGPHGDEQFFGPGTRLTVL.

The J gene is TRBJ2-5, the V gene TRBV5-1; D unresolved. Trimming removed 9 bases from V and 5 bases from J, with 17 bases in between. This CDR3 is built from 13 residues. Germline V gene sequence: CDR1 SGHRS, CDR2 YFSETQ. The CDR3 bases are TGCGCCACCACCCAGAGTGGAGAGGAGACCCAGTACTTC. This translates into CATTQSGEETQYF.

The chain couples TRBV4-3 to TRBJ2-7, with 11 bases lining up with TRBD1. V lost 2 bases and J lost 5; bases outside the gene matches: 2. CDR1 and CDR2 from the germline V gene are LGHNA and YSLEER. This CDR3 comprises 14 residues. The CDR3 region is CASSQMGQGDEQYF. In nucleotides, the CDR3 is TGCGCCAGCAGCCAAATGGGACAGGGGGACGAGCAGTACTTC.

This chain links TRBV5-1 with TRBJ2-1; TRBD2 matches 10 bases. V lost 4 bases, J lost 3 bases, and 4 bases stayed unmatched. The germline CDR1 and CDR2 sequences are SGHRS and YFSETQ. The CDR3 has 15 residues. CDR3 amino acids: CASSTAGGGYNEQFF. The CDR3 DNA reads as TGCGCCAGCAGCACAGCGGGAGGGGGCTACAATGAGCAGTTCTTC.

This clone was detected once. This chain joins TRBV2 and TRBJ2-7, with a weak D call TRBD2 (6 bases). The V end lost 8 bases, the J end lost 3 bases, and 14 bases lay between the germline ends. Per the germline V gene, CDR1 is SNHLY and CDR2 is FYNNEI. This CDR3 comprises 13 residues. The CDR3 reads CASRSGLIYEQYF. In nucleotides, the CDR3 is TGTGCCAGCCGGTCAGGACTAATCTACGAGCAGTACTTC.

The chain is built from TRBV28 and TRBJ2-1; D is perhaps TRBD2 (5 bases). The germline V gene encodes CDR1 MDHEN and CDR2 SYDVKM. The germline V and J ends were trimmed by 6 bases and 10 bases, with 25 bases remaining between them. CDR3 size: 16 residues. CDR3 in amino acids: CASSPPSSNRKTEQFF. The CDR3 nucleotides read TGTGCCAGCAGCCCACCTAGCTCCAATAGGAAAACCGAGCAGTTCTTC.

The rearrangement joins TRBV28 to TRBJ1-4; D not certain. Trimming left V 6 bases short and J 0 bases short, with 17 bases between. This CDR3 is built from 17 residues. Germline V lookup: CDR1 MDHEN, CDR2 SYDVKM. CDR3: CASSLNFFFATNEKLFF. CDR3 DNA: TGTGCCAGCAGCCTAAACTTTTTTTTTGCAACTAATGAAAAACTGTTTTTT.